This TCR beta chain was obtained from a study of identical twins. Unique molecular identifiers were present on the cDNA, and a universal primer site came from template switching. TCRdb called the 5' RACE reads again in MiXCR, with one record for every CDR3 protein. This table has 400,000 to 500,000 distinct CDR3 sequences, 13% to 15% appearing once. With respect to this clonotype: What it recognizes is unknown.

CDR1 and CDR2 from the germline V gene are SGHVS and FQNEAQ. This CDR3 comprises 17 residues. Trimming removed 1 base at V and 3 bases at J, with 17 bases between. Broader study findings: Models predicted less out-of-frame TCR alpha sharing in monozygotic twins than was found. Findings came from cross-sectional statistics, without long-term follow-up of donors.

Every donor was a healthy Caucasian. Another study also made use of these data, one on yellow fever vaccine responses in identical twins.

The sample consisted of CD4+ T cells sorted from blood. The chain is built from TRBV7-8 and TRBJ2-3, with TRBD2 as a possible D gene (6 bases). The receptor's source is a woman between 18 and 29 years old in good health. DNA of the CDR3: TGTGCCAGCAGCTTAGTTATCCTACCTGGGGGGACAGATACGCAGTATTTT. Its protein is CASSLVILPGGTDTQYF.